This T cell receptor (beta chain) was recorded in a study of spatial heterogeneity in lung cancer. The time point was: sample taken at primary tumor resection. The donor population consisted of roughly 70 patients with untreated, early-stage non-small cell lung cancer. TCRdb called the 5' RACE reads again in MiXCR, with one record for every CDR3 protein. The sample yields more than 65,000 distinct CDR3 sequences, around 7.8% seen once. The V and J ends lost 4 bases and 6 bases, in that order; junction bases with no gene match: 10. The CDR3 is made up of 16 amino acids. Germline V CDR1 and CDR2: MNHNY, SVGAGI (reference sequence). This clonotype was seen more than once but under ten times.

The TCR comes from a male donor with early-stage non-small cell lung cancer. The J gene is TRBJ2-2, the V gene TRBV6-6; TRBD2 matches 8 bases. The sample was PBMCs, taken at surgery. The CDR3: CASSSRGSGNSGELFF. The CDR3, as DNA: TGTGCCAGCAGTTCTCGGGGTAGCGGGAATTCCGGGGAGCTGTTTTTT.